This is a list of T cell receptor beta chains from one sample in a study of blood T cell repertoires in COVID-19. The assay was immunoSEQ multiplex PCR, and TCRdb's table has in-frame clones only and misses some. Seen here are more than 55,000 clones, about nine tenths observed once, and the top ten hold roughly 1.4%. Sample: peripheral blood. These receptors all stem from an elderly woman with acute or convalescent COVID-19. Each CDR3 is given with its conserved first and last residue. D genes are given only for firm matches. Part of the rows lack a size; the others show once, few, many or a class for expanded clones.

V	D	J	size	CDR3
TRBV5-1	NA	TRBJ1-4	NA	CASSLDVAGEKLFF
TRBV6-6	TRBD1	TRBJ2-1	NA	CASRTGGNEQFF
TRBV19	TRBD1	TRBJ1-2	NA	CASTSSSGTGYGYTF
TRBV5-4	NA	TRBJ1-6	NA	CASSSGGEVSYNSPLHF
TRBV5-1	TRBD2	TRBJ2-1	NA	CASSALPGLAVNEQFF
TRBV11-1	NA	TRBJ2-7	NA	CASSLEWTAYEQYF
TRBV7-9	TRBD1	TRBJ1-4	NA	CASSEPGQGAEKLFF
TRBV5-8	NA	TRBJ2-2	NA	CASSHRNTGELFF
TRBV5-4	TRBD1	TRBJ2-7	once	CASSTGQGYEQYF
TRBV15	NA	TRBJ1-3	NA	CATSRDPGPASGNTIYF
TRBV4-2	NA	TRBJ1-2	NA	CASSQGGRGFGYTF
TRBV18	NA	TRBJ1-1	NA	CASSPTQNTEAFF
TRBV3-1/TRBV3-2	NA	TRBJ1-4	once	CASSHQWDTFGKLFF
TRBV7-9	NA	TRBJ1-3	NA	CATAGAPKWDTIYF
TRBV27	NA	TRBJ2-6	NA	CASSSPRQSGYSSGANVLTF
TRBV12-3/TRBV12-4	TRBD2	TRBJ2-1	once	CASSPGTSREQFF
TRBV5-4	NA	TRBJ2-7	NA	CASSLDTPPGEQYF
TRBV19	TRBD1	TRBJ1-2	once	CASSTRQGNGYTF
TRBV24-1	NA	TRBJ2-6	NA	CATSRDTLVSGANVLTF
TRBV29-1	TRBD1	TRBJ2-7	NA	CSAEDSGTGPHEQYF
TRBV5-1	TRBD1	TRBJ1-4	NA	CASSSAGGEGEKLFF
TRBV27	TRBD1	TRBJ2-7	NA	CASSLAGVGQGRNEQYF
TRBV24-1	NA	TRBJ2-5	NA	CATRAGVQETQYF
TRBV6-7	TRBD2	TRBJ2-2	NA	CDAPGKIAGGPIGTGELFF
TRBV3-1/TRBV3-2	NA	TRBJ1-1	NA	CASSQTDDTEAFF